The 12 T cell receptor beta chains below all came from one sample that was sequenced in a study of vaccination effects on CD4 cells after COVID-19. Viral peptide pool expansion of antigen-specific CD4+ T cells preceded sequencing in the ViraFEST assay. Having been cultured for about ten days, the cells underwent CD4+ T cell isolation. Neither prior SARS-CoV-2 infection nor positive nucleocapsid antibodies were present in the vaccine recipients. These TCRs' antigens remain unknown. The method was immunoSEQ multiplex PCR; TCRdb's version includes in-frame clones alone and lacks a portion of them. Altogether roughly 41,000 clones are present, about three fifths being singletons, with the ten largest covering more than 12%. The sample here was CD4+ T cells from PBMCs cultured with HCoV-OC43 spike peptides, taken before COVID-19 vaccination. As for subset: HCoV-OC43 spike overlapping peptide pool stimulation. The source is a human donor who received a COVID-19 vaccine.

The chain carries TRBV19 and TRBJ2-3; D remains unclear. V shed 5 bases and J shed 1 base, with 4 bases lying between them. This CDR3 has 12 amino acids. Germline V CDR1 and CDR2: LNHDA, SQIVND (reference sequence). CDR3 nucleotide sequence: TGTGCCAGTAGTCTACGCACAGATACGCAGTATTTT. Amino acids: CASSLRTDTQYF.

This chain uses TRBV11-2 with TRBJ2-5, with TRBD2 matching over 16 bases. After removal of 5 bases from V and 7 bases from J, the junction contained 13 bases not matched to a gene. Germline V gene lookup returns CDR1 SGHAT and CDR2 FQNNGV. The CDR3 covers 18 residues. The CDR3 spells CASSTRGTSGGAYGTQYF. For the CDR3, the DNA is TGTGCCAGCAGCACCCGTGGGACTAGCGGGGGGGCTTACGGGACCCAGTACTTC. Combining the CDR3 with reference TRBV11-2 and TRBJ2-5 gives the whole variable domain EAGVAQSPRYKIIEKRQSVAFWCNPISGHATLYWYQQILGQGPKLLIQFQNNGVVDDSQLPKDRFSAERLKGVDSTLKIQPAKLEDSAVYLCASSTRGTSGGAYGTQYFGPGTRLLVL.

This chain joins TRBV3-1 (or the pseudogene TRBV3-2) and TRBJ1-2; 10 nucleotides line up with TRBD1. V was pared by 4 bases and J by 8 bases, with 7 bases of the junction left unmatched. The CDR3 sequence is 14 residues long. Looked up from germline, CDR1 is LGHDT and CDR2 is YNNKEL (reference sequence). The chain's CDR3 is CASSRDRGTRGYTF. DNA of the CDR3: TGTGCCAGCAGCCGGGACAGGGGTACGCGGGGCTACACCTTC.

The CDR3 loop reads CASTGRTGEDTEAFF. The DNA for the CDR3 is TGCGCCAGCACCGGACGAACAGGCGAGGACACTGAAGCTTTCTTT. This chain links TRBV5-1 with TRBJ1-1, with a tentative D call TRBD1 (5 bases). Trimming took 6 bases from V and 3 from J, leaving 18 bases between them. The CDR3 is 15 residues long. Germline values: CDR1 SGHRS, CDR2 YFSETQ.

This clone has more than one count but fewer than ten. Here the CDR3 reads CSVEDPWDSGNTIYF. The CDR3 DNA reads as TGCAGCGTTGAAGATCCGTGGGACTCTGGAAACACCATATATTTT. V is TRBV29-1 and J is TRBJ1-3; D unresolved. Trimming left V 0 bases short and J 0 bases short, with 9 bases between. CDR1 SQVTM and CDR2 ANQGSEA come from the germline V gene. The CDR3 length is 15 residues.

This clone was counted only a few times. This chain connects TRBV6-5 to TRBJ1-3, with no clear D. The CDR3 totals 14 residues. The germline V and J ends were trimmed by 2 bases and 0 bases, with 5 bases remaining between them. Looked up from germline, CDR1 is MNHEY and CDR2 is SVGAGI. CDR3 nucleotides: TGTGCCAGCAGTTACAGGTTCTCTGGAAACACCATATATTTT. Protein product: CASSYRFSGNTIYF.

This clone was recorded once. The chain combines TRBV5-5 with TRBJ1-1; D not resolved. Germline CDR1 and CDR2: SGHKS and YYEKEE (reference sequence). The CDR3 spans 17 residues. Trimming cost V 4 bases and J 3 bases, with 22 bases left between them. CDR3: CASSLNPHLNWYTEAFF. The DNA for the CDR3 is TGTGCCAGCAGCCTTAACCCACATTTAAATTGGTACACTGAAGCTTTCTTT.

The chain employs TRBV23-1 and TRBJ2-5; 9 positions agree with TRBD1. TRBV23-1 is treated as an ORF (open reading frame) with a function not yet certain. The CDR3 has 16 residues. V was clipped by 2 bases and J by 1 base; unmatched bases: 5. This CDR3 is CASSQRGTGFQETQYF. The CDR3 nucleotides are TGCGCCAGCAGTCAAAGGGGGACAGGGTTCCAAGAGACCCAGTACTTC.

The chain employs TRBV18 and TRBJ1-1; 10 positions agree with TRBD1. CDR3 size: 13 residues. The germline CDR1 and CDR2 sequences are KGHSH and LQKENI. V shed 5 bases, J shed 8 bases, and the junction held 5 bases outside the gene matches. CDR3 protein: CASSADRGREAFF. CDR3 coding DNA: TGTGCCAGCTCAGCCGACAGGGGGCGCGAAGCTTTCTTT.

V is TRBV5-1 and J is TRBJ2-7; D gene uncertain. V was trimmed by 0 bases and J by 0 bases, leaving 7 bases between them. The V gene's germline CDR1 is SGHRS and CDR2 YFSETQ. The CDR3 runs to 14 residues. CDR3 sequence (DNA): TGCGCCAGCAGCTTGGAGCCAGACTCCTACGAGCAGTACTTC. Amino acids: CASSLEPDSYEQYF.

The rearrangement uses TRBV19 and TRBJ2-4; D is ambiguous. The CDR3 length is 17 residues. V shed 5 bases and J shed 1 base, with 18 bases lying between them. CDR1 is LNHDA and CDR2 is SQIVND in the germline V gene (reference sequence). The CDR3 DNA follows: TGTGCCAGTAGTCATCCGGTTACCCGTGTCGCCAAAAACATTCAGTACTTC. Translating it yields CASSHPVTRVAKNIQYF.

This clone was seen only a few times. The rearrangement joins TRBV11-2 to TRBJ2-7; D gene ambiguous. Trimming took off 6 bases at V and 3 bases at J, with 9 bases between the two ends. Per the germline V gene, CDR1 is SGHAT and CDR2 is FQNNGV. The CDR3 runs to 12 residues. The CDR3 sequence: CASSTRVYEQYF. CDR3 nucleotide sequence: TGTGCCAGCAGTACAAGGGTCTACGAGCAGTACTTC.